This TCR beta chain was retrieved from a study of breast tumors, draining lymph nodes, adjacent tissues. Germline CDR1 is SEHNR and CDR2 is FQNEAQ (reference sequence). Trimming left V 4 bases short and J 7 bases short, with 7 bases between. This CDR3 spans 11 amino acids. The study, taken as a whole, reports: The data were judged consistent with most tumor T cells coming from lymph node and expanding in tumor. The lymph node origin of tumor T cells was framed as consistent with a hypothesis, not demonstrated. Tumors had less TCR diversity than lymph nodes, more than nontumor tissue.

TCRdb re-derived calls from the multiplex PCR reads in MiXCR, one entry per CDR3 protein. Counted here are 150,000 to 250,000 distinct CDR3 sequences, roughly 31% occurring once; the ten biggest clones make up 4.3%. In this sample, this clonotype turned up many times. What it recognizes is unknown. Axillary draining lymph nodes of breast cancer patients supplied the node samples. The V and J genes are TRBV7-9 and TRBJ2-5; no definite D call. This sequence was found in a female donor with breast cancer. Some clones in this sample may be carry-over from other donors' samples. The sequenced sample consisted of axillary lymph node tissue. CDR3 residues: CASSSPGTQYF. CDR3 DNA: TGTGCCAGCAGCTCCCCGGGGACCCAGTACTTC.